This TCR beta chain was recorded in a study of T cells in Graves' hyperthyroidism and ophthalmopathy. Study information: Before any treatment, at initial diagnosis, peripheral blood was collected.

V lost 5 bases, J lost 0 bases, and 14 bases lay in between. The CDR3 is made up of 16 amino acids. The source material, RNA transcripts, was used to amplify TCR beta CDR3 regions. First-round RT-PCR with HTBI primers amplified the TCR CDR3 region. TCRdb redid the calling of the multiplex PCR reads with MiXCR, one entry per CDR3 protein. The table lists about 560,000 distinct CDR3 sequences, roughly 17% of them singletons. Study observations and caveats: Ophthalmopathy and stable hyperthyroidism were separated by a 13 V-J model.

Graves' hyperthyroidism was deemed stable given no ophthalmopathy progression within 18 months. Worth noting for this clonotype: Its matching antigen is unknown.

The origin of this receptor is a young woman with Graves' hyperthyroidism. This rearrangement joins TRBV12-3 or TRBV12-4 to TRBJ1-3; perhaps TRBD1 as D (5 bases). The specimen sequenced was blood. The CDR3 spells CASSPPGGISGNTIYF. The CDR3 DNA follows: TGTGCCAGCAGTCCGCCGGGGGGGATCTCTGGAAACACCATATATTTT.